The 2 T cell receptor beta chains below were found in one sample sequenced in a study of blood T cells in healthy people across ages. With a J-beta primer mix and a sample-barcoded 5' primer, a second PCR ran about 7 to 12 cycles. TCRdb re-derived calls from the 5' RACE reads in MiXCR, one entry per CDR3 protein. Of 1.2 million to 1.5 million distinct CDR3 sequences listed, approximately 38% were seen once; the top ten hold 7.9%. Sequences were obtained from blood. The receptors were gathered from a woman aged 18-30 years in good health.

This clonotype was found a few times. This chain connects TRBV5-6 to TRBJ1-2; possibly TRBD1 for D (6 bases). The V and J ends lost 4 bases and 3 bases respectively, with 13 bases between them. This CDR3 spans 14 amino acids. Germline loops: CDR1 SGHDT, CDR2 YYEEEE. The CDR3 reads CASSLDRLDYGYTF. In nucleotides, the CDR3 is TGTGCCAGCAGCCTAGACAGGTTGGACTATGGCTACACCTTC.

At least ten counts were recorded for this clonotype. V gene TRBV20-1 combines with J gene TRBJ1-2; TRBD1 is a possible D gene (5 bases). V was trimmed by 3 bases and J by 5 bases, leaving 16 bases between them. This CDR3 region has 14 residues. Germline values: CDR1 DFQATT, CDR2 SNEGSKA (reference sequence). The CDR3, as DNA: TGCAGTGCTAGCGGGGAGGGGTCCCCTTATGGCTACACCTTC. Translation gives CSASGEGSPYGYTF.